A selection of T cell receptor beta chains follows, all from one sample in a study of blood T cell repertoires in COVID-19. Only in-frame clones appear in the TCRdb table, and some are missing; sequencing was by immunoSEQ multiplex PCR. The profile covers 250,000 to 300,000 clones, with over 75% appearing a single time and 8% to 13% taken by the ten largest. Sequencing was done on a sample of peripheral blood. The receptors here all came from a woman between 65 and 79 years old with acute or convalescent COVID-19. The CDR3 runs from the conserved cysteine through the conserved F or W. Fields, in order: clone size, V gene, J gene, CDR3 protein. The size field is filled for only some rows; it gives once, few, many or a size class.

abundance: -
v_gene: TRBV4-1
j_gene: TRBJ1-2
CDR3aa: CASSPSPATGGRGYGYTF

abundance: -
v_gene: TRBV6-5
j_gene: TRBJ2-7
CDR3aa: CASSDLAGIPYEQYF

abundance: -
v_gene: TRBV15
j_gene: TRBJ2-6
CDR3aa: CATSRAESPGANVLTF

abundance: -
v_gene: TRBV5-1
j_gene: TRBJ1-1
CDR3aa: CASSLITGGTEAFF

abundance: -
v_gene: TRBV3-1/TRBV3-2
j_gene: TRBJ2-7
CDR3aa: CASSRDLHHEQYF

abundance: -
v_gene: TRBV4-1
j_gene: TRBJ1-2
CDR3aa: CASSQVGFSGYTF

abundance: -
v_gene: TRBV6-6
j_gene: TRBJ2-3
CDR3aa: CASHGGGTDTQYF

abundance: -
v_gene: TRBV11-2
j_gene: TRBJ1-1
CDR3aa: CASSLAWNTEAFF

abundance: -
v_gene: TRBV6-5
j_gene: TRBJ2-3
CDR3aa: CASSGDTDTQYF

abundance: -
v_gene: TRBV3-1/TRBV3-2
j_gene: TRBJ2-3
CDR3aa: CASSPLGGGTDTQYF

abundance: -
v_gene: TRBV12-3/TRBV12-4
j_gene: TRBJ1-2
CDR3aa: CASSFERSYGYTF

abundance: -
v_gene: TRBV30
j_gene: TRBJ1-6
CDR3aa: CAWKGALNSPLHF

abundance: -
v_gene: TRBV5-1
j_gene: TRBJ1-1
CDR3aa: CASSTPGGGLMNTEAFF

abundance: -
v_gene: TRBV10-3
j_gene: TRBJ1-2
CDR3aa: CAISDSQQRDGYTF

abundance: -
v_gene: TRBV19
j_gene: TRBJ2-5
CDR3aa: CASSRQGRETQYF

abundance: -
v_gene: TRBV5-1
j_gene: TRBJ1-1
CDR3aa: CASSFRQGGTEAFF

abundance: -
v_gene: TRBV7-9
j_gene: TRBJ1-2
CDR3aa: CASSPRGQPNYGYTF

abundance: once
v_gene: TRBV13
j_gene: TRBJ2-1
CDR3aa: CASSQDLLEWGVRGEQFF

abundance: -
v_gene: TRBV2
j_gene: TRBJ2-3
CDR3aa: CASSVESDEQYF

abundance: -
v_gene: TRBV20-1
j_gene: TRBJ2-7
CDR3aa: CSLGTTYEQYF

abundance: -
v_gene: TRBV10-2
j_gene: TRBJ1-1
CDR3aa: CASGIQPSLEAFF

abundance: few
v_gene: TRBV10-3
j_gene: TRBJ1-2
CDR3aa: CAIRGDRASGYTF

abundance: -
v_gene: TRBV5-1
j_gene: TRBJ2-1
CDR3aa: CASSQGLDNAYNEQFF

abundance: once
v_gene: TRBV4-2
j_gene: TRBJ2-5
CDR3aa: CASSQVSGGETQYF

abundance: -
v_gene: TRBV18
j_gene: TRBJ1-3
CDR3aa: CASSAGDTIYF

abundance: -
v_gene: TRBV9
j_gene: TRBJ1-2
CDR3aa: CASSVEVNTNYGYTF

abundance: -
v_gene: TRBV6-5
j_gene: TRBJ2-7
CDR3aa: CASRKTGGYEQYF

abundance: -
v_gene: TRBV28
j_gene: TRBJ2-7
CDR3aa: CASSPFRTSGGGSSYEQYF

abundance: -
v_gene: TRBV11-3
j_gene: TRBJ2-7
CDR3aa: CASSTWGPAPTYEQYF

abundance: once
v_gene: TRBV5-4
j_gene: TRBJ1-2
CDR3aa: CASSFGIRDGGYTF

abundance: -
v_gene: TRBV7-9
j_gene: TRBJ1-5
CDR3aa: CASSPGDRTLHNQPQHF

abundance: -
v_gene: TRBV6-5
j_gene: TRBJ2-3
CDR3aa: CASRNLDSETDTQYF

abundance: -
v_gene: TRBV3-1/TRBV3-2
j_gene: TRBJ2-5
CDR3aa: CASSQVLAGDLETQYF

abundance: -
v_gene: TRBV5-4
j_gene: TRBJ2-2
CDR3aa: CASSRPLGGDTGELFF

abundance: -
v_gene: TRBV15
j_gene: TRBJ1-2
CDR3aa: CATSRDNQVNYGYTF

abundance: -
v_gene: TRBV24-1
j_gene: TRBJ2-3
CDR3aa: CATSDPSGRGGTDTQYF

abundance: -
v_gene: TRBV29-1
j_gene: TRBJ1-1
CDR3aa: CSVEGHLNTEAFF

abundance: -
v_gene: TRBV10-3
j_gene: TRBJ1-2
CDR3aa: CAISQGENYGYTF

abundance: -
v_gene: TRBV5-5
j_gene: TRBJ1-1
CDR3aa: CASSLSRNTEAFF

abundance: -
v_gene: TRBV2
j_gene: TRBJ2-3
CDR3aa: CATLSGGTDTQYF

abundance: once
v_gene: TRBV5-6
j_gene: TRBJ1-1
CDR3aa: CASSLAGLPEAFF

abundance: -
v_gene: TRBV6-5
j_gene: TRBJ2-6
CDR3aa: CASSYGRSLGANVLTF

abundance: -
v_gene: TRBV5-6
j_gene: TRBJ1-2
CDR3aa: CASSEGGIQGYTF

abundance: -
v_gene: TRBV19
j_gene: TRBJ2-7
CDR3aa: CASSYLGGSSYEQYF